A selection of T cell receptor beta chains follows, all from one sample in a study of blood T cell repertoires in COVID-19. Clones were sequenced by immunoSEQ multiplex PCR, and TCRdb holds only the in-frame ones, with some missing. The table has about 170,000 clones, 83% seen once. The sequenced material came from peripheral blood. The receptors stem from a woman aged 70-85 years who had recovered from COVID-19. Both conserved end residues are part of each CDR3. A D gene is named only where the DNA matches it firmly. Size is omitted from some rows. Given values are once, few, many or a class for expanded clones.

clone_size j_call v_call d_call cdr3_aa cdr3_nt
. TRBJ2-2 TRBV6-5 TRBD2 CATIRLAANTGELFF TGTGCCACCATAAGACTAGCGGCGAACACCGGGGAGCTGTTTTTT
once TRBJ2-3 TRBV4-2 TRBD1 CASSRETTGGGADTQYF TGTGCCAGCAGCCGAGAAACGACAGGGGGCGGAGCAGATACGCAGTATTTT
. TRBJ2-3 TRBV11-2 . CASSLRAIGTQYF TGTGCCAGCAGCTTACGAGCGATCGGTACGCAGTATTTT
. TRBJ2-5 TRBV12-5 TRBD2 CASGLGGTSGAETQYF TGTGCTAGTGGTTTGGGGGGGACTAGCGGGGCGGAGACCCAGTACTTC
. TRBJ2-1 TRBV3-1/TRBV3-2 . CASSQEGARLQGEQFF TGTGCCAGCAGCCAAGAAGGTGCTAGGTTACAAGGTGAGCAGTTCTTC
. TRBJ1-2 TRBV3-1/TRBV3-2 . CASSQDSEGRGHTF TGTGCCAGCAGCCAAGATAGCGAGGGCCGAGGACACACCTTC
. TRBJ1-1 TRBV27 . CASSPQLRRSNTEAFF TGTGCCAGCAGCCCCCAACTACGTAGGTCGAACACTGAAGCTTTCTTT
once TRBJ1-3 TRBV5-1 TRBD1 CASSREGALGNTIYF TGCGCCAGCAGCCGGGAGGGGGCGCTTGGAAACACCATATATTTT
. TRBJ2-5 TRBV4-3 TRBD2 CASSQGVAGGGYQETQYF TGCGCCAGCAGCCAAGGGGTAGCGGGAGGGGGATACCAAGAGACCCAGTACTTC
. TRBJ1-4 TRBV5-5 . CASSREVRGSLGEKLFF TGTGCCAGCAGCCGCGAGGTCAGGGGAAGTTTGGGTGAAAAACTGTTTTTT
. TRBJ1-2 TRBV19 . CASSIGPRQGSGYTF TGTGCCAGTAGTATAGGGCCGAGGCAGGGCAGCGGCTACACCTTC
. TRBJ2-5 TRBV7-8 TRBD2 CASSQTRASGGETQYF TGTGCCAGCAGCCAAACGCGGGCTAGCGGGGGAGAGACCCAGTACTTC
. TRBJ2-1 TRBV9 TRBD2 CASSGSGSGQFF TGTGCCAGCAGCGGTAGCGGGAGTGGGCAGTTCTTC
. TRBJ2-1 TRBV28 TRBD2 CASSPGGAGGDNEQFF TGTGCCAGCAGCCCCGGGGGGGCGGGAGGGGACAATGAGCAGTTCTTC
. TRBJ2-7 TRBV4-2 . CASSQDLWRASYEQYF TGTGCCAGCAGCCAAGATTTGTGGAGAGCCTCCTACGAGCAGTACTTC
. TRBJ1-2 TRBV6-6 TRBD1 CASSYGTQGRHYGYTF TGTGCCAGCAGTTACGGCACACAGGGGAGGCACTATGGCTACACCTTC
. TRBJ1-4 TRBV12-3/TRBV12-4 . CATTDSEKLFF TGTGCCACAACTGACAGTGAAAAACTGTTTTTT
. TRBJ2-7 TRBV10-3 . CAHGGAWGEQYF TGTGCCCACGGCGGGGCCTGGGGGGAGCAGTACTTC
. TRBJ2-1 TRBV4-1 TRBD2 CASGAPRPGAGLFYNEQFF TGCGCCAGCGGGGCCCCAAGGCCAGGAGCGGGACTATTTTACAATGAGCAGTTCTTC
. TRBJ2-1 TRBV15 TRBD2 CATSRASGSYNEQFF TGTGCCACCAGCAGAGCTAGCGGCTCCTACAATGAGCAGTTCTTC
. TRBJ2-1 TRBV10-3 TRBD1 CAISESGTGGEQFF TGTGCCATCAGTGAGTCGGGGACAGGGGGCGAGCAGTTCTTC
. TRBJ2-2 TRBV7-9 . CASSLGGLGHLNTGELFF TGTGCCAGCAGCTTAGGGGGGTTGGGACACTTGAACACCGGGGAGCTGTTTTTT
. TRBJ2-2 TRBV6-5 TRBD1 CASPSTGGTGELFF TGTGCCAGCCCTTCGACAGGGGGCACCGGGGAGCTGTTTTTT
. TRBJ1-2 TRBV6-5 . CAASGGIGYTF TGTGCCGCATCCGGAGGGATAGGCTACACCTTC
few TRBJ2-5 TRBV18 TRBD2 CASSPQTSRQETQYF TGTGCCAGCTCCCCCCAGACTAGCCGCCAAGAGACCCAGTACTTC
. TRBJ1-2 TRBV19 . CASSMGQRPQHTYGYTF TGTGCCAGTAGTATGGGCCAAAGGCCTCAGCATACCTATGGCTACACCTTC
. TRBJ1-1 TRBV19 TRBD1 CASSPRDRDAEAFF TGTGCCAGTAGTCCCCGGGACAGGGACGCTGAAGCTTTCTTT
. TRBJ1-5 TRBV6-5 . CATRRGMGQPQHF TGTGCCACCCGGAGGGGAATGGGGCAGCCCCAGCATTTT
. TRBJ1-3 TRBV6-6 TRBD1 CASRQGSGNTIYF TGTGCCAGCAGACAGGGGTCTGGAAACACCATATATTTT
. TRBJ2-5 TRBV4-1 . CASSRLLGETQYF TGCGCCAGCAGCCGACTACTCGGGGAGACCCAGTACTTC
. TRBJ1-3 TRBV11-2 . CASSRRGSGNTIYF TGTGCCAGCTCTCGGCGGGGATCTGGAAACACCATATATTTT
. TRBJ2-3 TRBV27 . CASGPHTDTQYF TGTGCCAGCGGCCCGCACACAGATACGCAGTATTTT
. TRBJ1-5 TRBV6-6 TRBD1 CASSYGTAWSNQPQHF TGTGCCAGCAGTTACGGGACAGCCTGGAGCAATCAGCCCCAGCATTTT
. TRBJ1-5 TRBV28 . CASRRDPNQPQHF TGTGCCAGCAGGCGGGACCCCAATCAGCCCCAGCATTTT
once TRBJ1-4 TRBV28 . CASSWGANEKLFF TGTGCCAGCAGTTGGGGGGCTAATGAAAAACTGTTTTTT
. TRBJ2-7 TRBV5-1 . CASSLGVGGSYEQYF TGCGCCAGCAGCTTGGGAGTCGGGGGCTCCTACGAGCAGTACTTC
. TRBJ2-1 TRBV5-1 TRBD2 CASSPRTSGGNEQFF TGCGCCAGCAGCCCTCGGACTAGCGGGGGGAATGAGCAGTTCTTC
few TRBJ2-1 TRBV3-1/TRBV3-2 TRBD2 CASSQELTSGDNEQFF TGTGCCAGCAGCCAAGAATTGACTAGCGGGGACAATGAGCAGTTCTTC
. TRBJ1-4 TRBV5-1 . CASSLEAGLNEKLFF TGCGCCAGCAGCTTGGAGGCAGGACTAAATGAAAAACTGTTTTTT
. TRBJ1-3 TRBV7-2 . CASSYDRLVPSGNTIYF TGTGCCAGCAGCTACGACAGGCTAGTTCCCTCTGGAAACACCATATATTTT
. TRBJ2-7 TRBV18 . CASSPPSLNSYEQYF TGTGCCAGCTCACCACCGAGTCTGAACTCCTACGAGCAGTACTTC
. TRBJ2-7 TRBV5-1 . CASSPRTETYEQYF TGCGCCAGCAGCCCCAGGACAGAAACCTACGAGCAGTACTTC
. TRBJ2-3 TRBV7-3 TRBD2 CASSLVRGGRDTQYF TGTGCCAGCAGCTTAGTGCGGGGGGGCCGGGATACGCAGTATTTT
. TRBJ1-2 TRBV19 . CASRQGLSYGYTF TGTGCCAGTCGGCAGGGGCTAAGCTATGGCTACACCTTC
. TRBJ2-3 TRBV5-1 TRBD2 CASSFWRGATDTQYF TGCGCCAGCAGCTTTTGGCGGGGGGCCACAGATACGCAGTATTTT
. TRBJ2-3 TRBV27 TRBD2 CASSLSRAGGTDTQYF TGTGCCAGCAGTTTATCGAGAGCGGGGGGCACAGATACGCAGTATTTT
. TRBJ2-1 TRBV9 TRBD1 CASSVGQGGEQFF TGTGCCAGCAGCGTGGGACAGGGGGGTGAGCAGTTCTTC
. TRBJ1-5 TRBV19 . CASSIGAGDQPQHF TGTGCCAGTAGTATCGGGGCAGGGGATCAGCCCCAGCATTTT
. TRBJ1-1 TRBV18 TRBD1 CASSRAGGWDTEAFF TGTGCCAGCTCACGGGCAGGGGGCTGGGACACTGAAGCTTTCTTT
. TRBJ2-6 TRBV30 . CAWSVPGVSGANVLTF TGTGCCTGGAGTGTACCAGGGGTCTCTGGGGCCAACGTCCTGACTTTC